The rows below give T cell receptor beta chains drawn from one sample of a study of control samples from healthy donors and cancer patients. Sequencing used immunoSEQ multiplex PCR; TCRdb keeps in-frame clones, though not all of them. The sample consists of over 65,000 clones, 85% to 90% of them appearing once. Sequenced input: PBMCs. These receptors came from a woman aged 50 to 60 with colorectal cancer. The CDR3 runs from the conserved cysteine through the conserved F or W. The D gene is left open where the match is weak. Clone size is given for some rows only: seen once, a few or many times, or a class if the clone is expanded.

TRBD1 | - | TRBJ2-2 | TRBV7-9 | TGTGCCTCAATCAAGGACAGGGCTCCGAACACCGGGGAGCTGTTTTTT | CASIKDRAPNTGELFF
- | - | TRBJ2-1 | TRBV9 | TGTGCCAGCAGCGTAGGCCAGGGCAATGAGCAGTTCTTC | CASSVGQGNEQFF
- | - | TRBJ1-2 | TRBV2 | TGTGCCAGCAGTCCGACAGGCGCCGGCTACACCTTC | CASSPTGAGYTF
TRBD2 | - | TRBJ2-3 | TRBV2 | TGTGCCAGCAGTGAAATAGCGGGGGGCCCGAGCACGCAGTATTTT | CASSEIAGGPSTQYF
- | - | TRBJ1-6 | TRBV6-5 | TGTGCCAGCAGTATTACTCGCTATAATTCACCCCTCCACTTT | CASSITRYNSPLHF
- | - | TRBJ1-5 | TRBV6-1 | TGTGCCAGCAGTGAATTTGGGGAACAGCCCCAGCATTTT | CASSEFGEQPQHF
- | - | TRBJ2-1 | TRBV7-2 | TGTGCCAGCAGCCCCGACTTCCGATACAATGAGCAGTTCTTC | CASSPDFRYNEQFF
- | - | TRBJ1-4 | TRBV30 | TGTGCCTCCCCCACGGGGGAAAATGAAAAACTGTTTTTT | CASPTGENEKLFF
TRBD1 | - | TRBJ1-2 | TRBV29-1 | TGCAGCGTGGACAGGGGAGACTATGGCTACACCTTC | CSVDRGDYGYTF
TRBD2 | - | TRBJ2-3 | TRBV19 | TGTGCCAGTAGTGTCCAGCGGGGGGCAGATACGCAGTATTTT | CASSVQRGADTQYF
TRBD1 | - | TRBJ1-2 | TRBV7-2 | TGTGCCAGCAGCTTAGAACAGGGGCCCTATGGCTACACCTTC | CASSLEQGPYGYTF
- | - | TRBJ1-1 | TRBV4-2 | TGTGCCAGCAGCCAAGATCGAACGGCGGGCACTGAAGCTTTCTTT | CASSQDRTAGTEAFF
TRBD1 | - | TRBJ1-2 | TRBV7-2 | TGTGCCAGCAGCCCGGACAGGGGGCGGTATGGCTACACCTTC | CASSPDRGRYGYTF
TRBD1 | - | TRBJ2-3 | TRBV5-6 | TGTGCCAGCAGCTCAGTCAGGGGGTCAGATACGCAGTATTTT | CASSSVRGSDTQYF
- | - | TRBJ1-3 | TRBV19 | TGTGCCAGTAGTATATCTGGGTTAACTGGAAACACCATATATTTT | CASSISGLTGNTIYF
- | - | TRBJ2-3 | TRBV3-1/TRBV3-2 | TGTGCCAGCAGCCAAGCCCTGGACGCTAATTGGGATACGCAGTATTTT | CASSQALDANWDTQYF
- | - | TRBJ2-3 | TRBV5-4 | TGTGCCAGCAGCTTGGAGGCAGATACGGCTACGCAGTATTTT | CASSLEADTATQYF
- | - | TRBJ1-2 | TRBV5-1 | TGCGCCAGCAGCTTGGACTCGGGCGGCTATGGCTACACCTTC | CASSLDSGGYGYTF
- | - | TRBJ1-2 | TRBV20-1 | TGCAGTGCCCAGGAGGGCTACACCTTC | CSAQEGYTF
- | - | TRBJ2-1 | TRBV10-3 | TGTGCCATCGGGGTTAGAGGCAGGGCGAATGAGCAGTTCTTC | CAIGVRGRANEQFF
- | - | TRBJ1-6 | TRBV23-1 | TGCGCCAGCAGCACCCCCGGAGGGGAGAGGTATCGCTCACCCCTCCACTTT | CASSTPGGERYRSPLHF
- | - | TRBJ1-6 | TRBV6-5 | TGTGCCAGCAGTTACTTGCCATCGCGAGGTAATTCACCCCTCCACTTT | CASSYLPSRGNSPLHF
- | - | TRBJ2-3 | TRBV4-3 | TGCGCCAGCAGCAACCTAGCCGGTACGCAGTATTTT | CASSNLAGTQYF
TRBD2 | - | TRBJ2-3 | TRBV6-5 | TGTGCCAGCAGTTCGACTAGCGGGGCCCCAGATACGCAGTATTTT | CASSSTSGAPDTQYF
- | medium-sized | TRBJ1-1 | TRBV2 | TGTGCCAGCAGTGAAATAGAGAACACTGAAGCTTTCTTT | CASSEIENTEAFF
- | - | TRBJ2-5 | TRBV7-3 | TGTGCCAGCAGGTTCCAAGGACTCGGGGAGACCCAGTACTTC | CASRFQGLGETQYF
- | - | TRBJ2-5 | TRBV5-6 | TGTGCCAGCAGCTTGGGCAGGGAGACCCAGTACTTC | CASSLGRETQYF
- | - | TRBJ1-5 | TRBV30 | TGTGCCTGGAACGGAGAATGGGGCAATCAGCCCCAGCATTTT | CAWNGEWGNQPQHF
- | - | TRBJ1-4 | TRBV27 | TGTGCCAGCAGTTTATTGGGGCGATTTAATGAAAAACTGTTTTTT | CASSLLGRFNEKLFF
- | - | TRBJ1-2 | TRBV28 | TGTGCCAGCAGTTACAGGTCCAACGTCTACACCTTC | CASSYRSNVYTF
- | - | TRBJ2-2 | TRBV19 | TGTGCCAGTAGTGTCCATGCCCCGGGCCCGGGGTCTGGCGGGGAGCTGTTTTTT | CASSVHAPGPGSGGELFF
TRBD1 | - | TRBJ1-2 | TRBV6-6 | TGTGCCAGCAGTCCCCCGGGACAGGGTCCCTATGGCTACACCTTC | CASSPPGQGPYGYTF
- | once | TRBJ2-1 | TRBV5-6 | TGTGCCAGCAGCTTAACGGGTTTAAATGAGCAGTTCTTC | CASSLTGLNEQFF
- | few | TRBJ2-2 | TRBV5-8 | TGTGCCAGCAGCTTGCGTCAGGGAAGAACCGGGGAGCTGTTTTTT | CASSLRQGRTGELFF
TRBD1 | few | TRBJ1-6 | TRBV6-2/TRBV6-3 | TGTGCCAGCAGTTACGATGGGACAGTACAATCACCCCTCCACTTT | CASSYDGTVQSPLHF
TRBD2 | - | TRBJ2-1 | TRBV28 | TGTGCCAGCGTCCCGGGACTAGCGGCCAATGAGCAGTTCTTC | CASVPGLAANEQFF
TRBD1 | once | TRBJ1-4 | TRBV5-8 | TGTGCCAGCAGTCTACAGGGGACAACTAATGAAAAACTGTTTTTT | CASSLQGTTNEKLFF
- | - | TRBJ1-4 | TRBV5-1 | TGCGCCAGCAGCCTCGGGACTTATGAAAAACTGTTTTTT | CASSLGTYEKLFF
- | - | TRBJ1-6 | TRBV6-5 | TGTGCCACTGCAGTTCAGGGGCACGGTTCACCCCTCCACTTT | CATAVQGHGSPLHF
- | - | TRBJ2-2 | TRBV6-5 | TGTGCCAGCAGTTACTCGCAAAGAACCGGGGAGCTGTTTTTT | CASSYSQRTGELFF
TRBD2 | - | TRBJ2-3 | TRBV18 | TGTGCCAGCTCACCAAGACGTTCGGGGGGATCCGAGGATACGCAGTATTTT | CASSPRRSGGSEDTQYF
- | - | TRBJ2-1 | TRBV10-3 | TGTGCCATCAGTGAGGGGACTTCCTACAATGAGCAGTTCTTC | CAISEGTSYNEQFF
TRBD1 | - | TRBJ1-1 | TRBV19 | TGTGCCAGTAGTCCGACCTCCGGGACAGGGGGGTTTGAAGCTTTCTTT | CASSPTSGTGGFEAFF
- | - | TRBJ1-5 | TRBV27 | TGTGCCAGCAAGACAGGATGGGGCAATCAGCCCCAGCATTTT | CASKTGWGNQPQHF